This T cell receptor beta chain was documented in a study of T cell responses to AZD1222 COVID-19 vaccine. Overall study findings and caveats: Donors in the cohort were predominantly white British and more often female, and clonal diversity was possibly underestimated. Two doses of AZD1222 preceded a rise in Spike-specific TCR breadth and depth.

A note on this clone: Antigen specificity is unknown.

Between the trimmed V and J ends, which lost 5 bases and 11 bases, there was a span of 29 bases. Germline CDR1 reads MNHEY; CDR2 reads SMNVEV (reference sequence). CDR3 size: 17 residues. TCRdb's copy holds only in-frame clones and misses some; the assay was immunoSEQ multiplex PCR. The sample has around 100,000 clones, roughly 89% seen once. The sequenced sample was peripheral blood, obtained on day 0 of AZD1222 vaccination. The genes are TRBV27 and TRBJ2-3; perhaps TRBD1 as D (6 bases). The receptor comes from an adult in good health. The CDR3 loop reads CASSPPMGLRGTGQQYF. The DNA for the CDR3 is TGTGCCAGCAGTCCACCTATGGGCCTCCGAGGCACAGGGCAGCAGTATTTT.